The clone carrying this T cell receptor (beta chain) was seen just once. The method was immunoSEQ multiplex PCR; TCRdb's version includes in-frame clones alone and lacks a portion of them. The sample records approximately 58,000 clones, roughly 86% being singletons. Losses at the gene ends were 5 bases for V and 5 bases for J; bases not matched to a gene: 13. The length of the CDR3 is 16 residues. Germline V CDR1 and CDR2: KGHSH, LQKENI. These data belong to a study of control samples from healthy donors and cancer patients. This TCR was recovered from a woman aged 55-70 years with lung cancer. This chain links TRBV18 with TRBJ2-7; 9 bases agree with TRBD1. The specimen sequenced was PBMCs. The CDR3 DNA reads TGTGCCAGCTCAGCCACAGGGGGCGCGGGGAGGCACGAGCAGTACTTC. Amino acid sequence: CASSATGGAGRHEQYF. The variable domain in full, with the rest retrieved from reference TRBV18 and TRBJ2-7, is NAGVMQNPRHLVRRRGQEARLRCSPMKGHSHVYWYRQLPEEGLKFMVYLQKENIIDESGMPKERFSAEFPKEGPSILRIQQVVRGDSAAYFCASSATGGAGRHEQYFGPGTRLTVT.